Reported below is one T cell receptor (beta chain). This sample was taken from a study of T cell responses to AZD1222 COVID-19 vaccine. The germline gives CDR1 SGHDT, CDR2 YYEEEE. The germline V and J ends were trimmed by 6 bases and 0 bases, with 13 bases remaining between them. This CDR3 region has 16 residues. Libraries were prepared by immunoSEQ multiplex PCR; TCRdb keeps only in-frame clonotypes and omits some of them. The sample holds about 100,000 clones, about nine tenths seen once. The sequence came from an adult in good health. This sample comprised peripheral blood, obtained on day 0 of AZD1222 vaccination. This chain connects TRBV5-6 to TRBJ1-6; possibly TRBD1 for D (6 bases). DNA for the CDR3: TGTGCCAGCACCACAGGGCCGAGCTCCTATAATTCACCCCTCCACTTT. This codes for CASTTGPSSYNSPLHF.